This TCR beta chain is from a study of beta chain features in type 1 diabetes. Investigators reverse transcribed all isolated RNA, so they sequenced expressed TCRB transcripts. Assay: immunoSEQ multiplex PCR; the TCRdb copy retains only in-frame clones and omits some. The data hold some 360,000 clones, with 15% to 20% observed a single time. This CDR3 spans 13 amino acids. With 5 bases removed from V and 0 bases from J, the gap between germline ends came to 8 bases. CDR1 and CDR2 (germline): SGHRS, YFSETQ. Sample: naive CD4+ T cells from blood. This chain connects TRBV5-1 to TRBJ1-1; D is undetermined. This sequence was found in a woman younger than 35 in good health. The DNA for the CDR3 is TGCGCCAGCAGAGTAACGGTGAACACTGAAGCTTTCTTT. Amino acid sequence: CASRVTVNTEAFF.